Listed here are 3 T cell receptor beta chains from one sample, sequenced in a study of early T cells in non-severe SARS-CoV-2 infection. A single record per CDR3 protein comes from TCRdb applying MiXCR to the 5' RACE reads. The sample gives roughly 40,000 distinct CDR3 sequences, approximately 12% of which show up once; approximately 15% is in the top ten. Source material: whole blood. The receptors shown here come from an adult who was a healthcare worker with PCR-confirmed SARS-CoV-2 infection or an uninfected control (not recorded which).

The chain is built from TRBV29-1 and TRBJ1-1, with D perhaps TRBD1 (5 bases). The CDR3 totals 14 residues. The V and J ends lost 6 bases and 3 bases respectively, with 17 bases between them. In germline, CDR1 is SQVTM, CDR2 ANQGSEA. The CDR3 region is CSVLPRVGDTEAFF. CDR3 in DNA: TGCAGCGTCCTCCCTAGGGTGGGGGACACTGAAGCTTTCTTT.

This chain uses TRBV11-2 with TRBJ2-7; either TRBD1 or TRBD2 may fit D (6 bases each). The CDR3 is made up of 16 amino acids. Trimming cost V 4 bases and J 7 bases, with 23 bases left between them. The germline V gene has CDR1 SGHAT and CDR2 FQNNGV. The CDR3 sequence: CASSSPSGARLREQYF. CDR3 DNA sequence: TGTGCCAGCAGCTCTCCCTCGGGGGCCCGGCTCCGGGAGCAGTACTTC.

Concerning this clonotype: One junction end disagrees with the germline gene, perhaps due to a read error. J is TRBJ2-2 and V is TRBV20-1, with D tentatively TRBD2 (6 bases). In germline, CDR1 is DFQATT, CDR2 SNEGSKA (reference sequence). CDR3 length: 14 residues. This CDR3 is CGARVGLPPGELFF. The CDR3 coding sequence is TGCGGTGCGCGGGTGGGACTCCCCCCCGGGGAGCTGTTTTTT.